This TCR beta chain was documented in a study of control samples from healthy donors and cancer patients. Only in-frame clones appear in the TCRdb table, and some are missing; sequencing was by immunoSEQ multiplex PCR. The sample has some 95,000 clones; almost 90% are singletons. As to this clone: Germline and junction disagree at one end, which may indicate a read error.

Sequences were obtained from blood. The TCR sequence derives from a man aged 30 to 45 in good health.

CDR3 loop: CASSIEGYYNEQFF. The CDR3 region has the DNA TGTGCCAGCAGCATAGAAGGCTATTACAATGAGCAGTTCTTC. V is TRBV11-3 and J is TRBJ2-1, with D hard to call. The CDR3 extends over 14 amino acids. Germline CDR1 SGHNT, CDR2 YENEEA.